The clone carrying this T cell receptor beta chain has a single count. The sample is drawn from a study of OX40 agonist ivuxolimab in advanced cancers. The assay was immunoSEQ multiplex PCR, and TCRdb's table has in-frame clones only and misses some. The table shows under 70,000 clones, with about 88% occurring only once. The CDR3 loop spans 14 amino acids. The TCR was taken from an adult with an advanced solid tumor such as melanoma, head and neck, liver or kidney cancer. The V call is TRBV21-1, the J call TRBJ1-5; the D segment call TRBD1 is taken from the table without a DNA check. TRBV21-1 is assigned pseudogene status. Sequenced here: CD4+ or CD8+ T cells sorted from blood, sampled in a trial of the OX40 agonist ivuxolimab. In DNA, the CDR3 is TGTGCCAGCAGCCCGCGGACAGGGGGACAGCCCCAGCATTTT. Its protein is CASSPRTGGQPQHF.